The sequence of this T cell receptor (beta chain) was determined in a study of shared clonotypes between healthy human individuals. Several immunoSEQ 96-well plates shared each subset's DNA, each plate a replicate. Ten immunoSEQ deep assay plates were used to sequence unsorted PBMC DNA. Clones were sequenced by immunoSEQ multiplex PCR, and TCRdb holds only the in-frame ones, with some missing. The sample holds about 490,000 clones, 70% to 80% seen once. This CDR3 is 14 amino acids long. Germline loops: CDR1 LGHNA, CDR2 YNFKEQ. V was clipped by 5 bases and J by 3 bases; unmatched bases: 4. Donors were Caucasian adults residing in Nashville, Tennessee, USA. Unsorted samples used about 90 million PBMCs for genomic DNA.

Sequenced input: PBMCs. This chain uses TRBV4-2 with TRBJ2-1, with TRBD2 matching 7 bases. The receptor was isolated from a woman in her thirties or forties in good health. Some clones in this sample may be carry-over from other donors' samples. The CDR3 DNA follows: TGTGCCAGCAGCGGGGGGGAGGACTACAATGAGCAGTTCTTC. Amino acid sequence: CASSGGEDYNEQFF.